This entry features one T cell receptor (beta chain) sequence. What it binds is unknown. The sample is drawn from a study of post-analysis software for immune sequencing data. Study-level results: The study found TRBV5-6, TRBV5-1 and TRBV20-1 among five TRBV segments more frequent in patients than controls.

Every TCR beta cDNA library bore unique molecular identifiers. Each CDR3 protein is one row after TCRdb ran MiXCR on the PCR reads. The table lists about 460,000 distinct CDR3 sequences, roughly 45% of them singletons, with about 12% in the top ten. The CDR3 consists of 14 residues. J was trimmed by 7 bases and V by 3 bases; bases with no gene match: 6. Germline CDR1 and CDR2: SEHNR and FQNEAQ (reference sequence). J is TRBJ2-7 and V is TRBV7-9; 10 positions match TRBD2. The receptor's source is a girl aged 10 to 17 with multiple sclerosis. What was sequenced was blood. The chain's CDR3 is CASSFSSGRSEQYF. The CDR3 bases are TGTGCCAGCAGCTTTTCTAGCGGGAGATCTGAGCAGTACTTC. Full variable domain (remainder filled in from reference TRBV7-9 and TRBJ2-7): DTGVSQNPRHKITKRGQNVTFRCDPISEHNRLYWYRQTLGQGPEFLTYFQNEAQLEKSRLLSDRFSAERPKGSFSTLEIQRTEQGDSAMYLCASSFSSGRSEQYFGPGTRLTVT.